This T cell receptor beta chain emerged from a study of T cell repertoires in cytomegalovirus infection. Across the study: In public TCR beta signatures, there were indications of both CMV infection and matching HLA type.

The count of this clonotype is one. CDR1 and CDR2 from the germline V gene are KGHSH and LQKENI. With V trimmed by 6 bases and J by 0 bases, 9 bases remained unmatched. CDR3 length: 16 amino acids. MiXCR, run by TCRdb on the reads, gives a single entry per CDR3 protein. In the table there are roughly 230,000 distinct CDR3 sequences, about a sixth of which are singletons. Specimen: CD8+ T cells from PBMCs. This TCR came from a human donor in good health (CMV status not recorded). Some clones in this sample may be carry-over from other donors' samples. This chain joins TRBV18 and TRBJ2-3; TRBD1 matches 7 bases. CDR3 residues: CASSPGQSTSTDTQYF. The CDR3 coding sequence is TGTGCCAGCTCGCCGGGACAGTCGACTAGCACAGATACGCAGTATTTT.